The T cell receptor (beta chain) under discussion was sequenced for a study of blood T cell repertoires in COVID-19. Looking at the study overall: PBMCs, B-cell-depleted T cells, or T cells were the source of the cDNA or gDNA that made up the material.

Trimming pared 4 bases from V and 1 base from J, leaving 19 bases between. The CDR3 runs 17 residues. Original handling: Amplification of reference gene primers was used by the study to estimate nucleated cell counts. The protocol was immunoSEQ multiplex PCR, while the TCRdb copy is restricted to in-frame clones and leaves out a portion. Clone size and V and J calls were adopted from that table, with D and trimming inferred from the DNA. Of about 140,000 clones listed, about 86% are singletons. The sequencing sample was made of peripheral blood. This chain uses TRBV23-1 with TRBJ1-1, with a weak D call TRBD1 (6 bases). TRBV23-1 is marked as an open reading frame, function uncertain. This receptor was taken from a woman aged 55-75 years with acute or convalescent COVID-19. The CDR3 nucleotides read TGCGCCAGCAGTCCAAAACAGGGTATCAGAAAGAACACTGAAGCTTTCTTT. Its translation: CASSPKQGIRKNTEAFF.